A single sample gave rise to the 10 T cell receptor beta chains below, sequenced in a study of blood T cell repertoires in COVID-19. Method: immunoSEQ multiplex PCR; TCRdb's copy keeps in-frame clones and lacks some. The sample includes around 110,000 clones, 90% of them seen just once. Sequenced sample: peripheral blood. The receptors were gathered from a human donor with active COVID-19. The donor label of this sample is uncertain.

The CDR3 loop reads CASSGVLAGTGELFF. Written as DNA, the CDR3 is TGTGCCAGCAGCGGGGTACTAGCGGGCACCGGGGAGCTGTTTTTT. The chain links TRBV9 to TRBJ2-2; TRBD2 agrees at 9 bases. CDR3 size: 15 residues. Germline CDR1 SGDLS, CDR2 YYNGEE. Trimming at V came to 3 bases and at J to 4 bases, leaving 4 bases not matched to a gene.

The chain is built from TRBV6-5 and TRBJ2-3; no firm D call. Germline V gene lookup returns CDR1 MNHEY and CDR2 SVGAGI. Trimming removed 0 bases at V and 4 bases at J, with 8 bases between. The CDR3 length is 14 residues. CDR3 residues: CASSYSSAADTQYF. The CDR3, as DNA: TGTGCCAGCAGTTACTCTAGTGCCGCAGATACGCAGTATTTT.

CDR3 DNA sequence: TGTGCCAGCAGCCTCCAGGGCGGCTATGGCTACACCTTC. Translation gives CASSLQGGYGYTF. The chain carries TRBV11-3 and TRBJ1-2; tentative D call: TRBD1 (5 bases). This CDR3 is 13 amino acids long. CDR1 is SGHNT, CDR2 YENEEA, per germline. V lost 5 bases, J lost 4 bases, and 11 bases lay in between.

The V and J genes are TRBV7-9 and TRBJ2-2; 7 bases are shared with TRBD1. CDR1 is SEHNR, CDR2 FQNEAQ, per germline (reference sequence). The CDR3 contains 15 residues. Trimming at V came to 4 bases and at J to 2 bases, leaving 4 bases not matched to a gene. CDR3 coding DNA: TGTGCCAGCAGCTCGCGACAGGGAAACACCGGGGAGCTGTTTTTT. Protein: CASSSRQGNTGELFF. The full variable domain, in which reference TRBV7-9 and TRBJ2-2 provide the parts outside the CDR3, is DTGVSQNPRHKITKRGQNVTFRCDPISEHNRLYWYRQTLGQGPEFLTYFQNEAQLEKSRLLSDRFSAERPKGSFSTLEIQRTEQGDSAMYLCASSSRQGNTGELFFGEGSRLTVL.

This clone was recorded once. The V and J genes are TRBV5-1 and TRBJ2-1, with D possibly being TRBD1 (6 bases). Trimming removed 3 bases from V and 0 bases from J, with 7 bases in between. The length of the CDR3 is 14 residues. Germline values: CDR1 SGHRS, CDR2 YFSETQ. The CDR3 DNA sequence: TGCGCCAGCAGCTCGGACAGCTCCTACAATGAGCAGTTCTTC. Protein product: CASSSDSSYNEQFF.

V gene TRBV9 combines with J gene TRBJ2-1; 10 bases match TRBD2. The CDR3 runs to 18 residues. Unmatched junction bases numbered 6, after V lost 0 bases and J lost 0 bases. Germline CDR1 SGDLS, CDR2 YYNGEE. This CDR3 reads CASSVEPSGGSSYNEQFF. CDR3 bases: TGTGCCAGCAGCGTAGAGCCTAGCGGGGGTAGCTCCTACAATGAGCAGTTCTTC.

The chain links TRBV30 to TRBJ1-2, with D perhaps matching TRBD1 (5 bases). The V end lost 3 bases, the J end lost 3 bases, and 11 bases lay between the germline ends. Germline V gene lookup returns CDR1 GTSNPN and CDR2 SVGIG (reference sequence). CDR3 length: 13 amino acids. The CDR3 DNA reads as TGTGCCTGGAGACCTCAGGGTTACTATGGCTACACCTTC. It is translated as CAWRPQGYYGYTF.

The chain employs TRBV6-2 or TRBV6-3 and TRBJ2-5; 8 positions match TRBD1. This CDR3 is built from 15 residues. Germline V gives CDR1 MNHEY, CDR2 SVGEGT. The J segment lost 4 bases and the V segment lost 1 base, leaving 5 bases of the junction unmatched. The CDR3 DNA follows: TGTGCCAGCAGTTACTTGGCAGGGGGCAGAGAGACCCAGTACTTC. Its translation is CASSYLAGGRETQYF.

The CDR3 DNA sequence: TGTGCCAGCAGCCAACCAGTCGGGGGCGAGCAGTACTTC. Translating it yields CASSQPVGGEQYF. The V gene is TRBV3-1 (or the pseudogene TRBV3-2), the J gene TRBJ2-7; perhaps TRBD2 as D (6 bases). The CDR3 spans 13 residues. Germline loops: CDR1 LGHDT, CDR2 YNNKEL (reference sequence). With 2 bases removed from V and 6 bases from J, the gap between germline ends came to 11 bases.

The V and J genes are TRBV18 and TRBJ2-1; 8 positions match TRBD2. The J segment lost 5 bases and the V segment lost 5 bases, leaving 14 bases of the junction unmatched. Germline CDR1 KGHSH, CDR2 LQKENI. The CDR3 is 17 amino acids. CDR3 DNA sequence: TGTGCCAGCTCAACCACTGGACCCGGGACTAGTAACAATGAGCAGTTCTTC. Amino acids: CASSTTGPGTSNNEQFF.